The clone carrying this T cell receptor beta chain was detected a few times. No antigen is known for it. Every single donor gave one heparinised blood draw, and these averaged about 100 mL. Since all of the isolated RNA was reverse transcribed, expressed TCRB transcripts were what got sequenced. Samples of naive, central memory and regulatory T cells yielded a mean of about 3.9 million reads. Profiled with immunoSEQ multiplex PCR; TCRdb holds only in-frame clones, not every one. The sample shows 350,000 to 450,000 clones, approximately 13% of them seen only once. This sample is drawn from a study of beta chain features in type 1 diabetes. Germline V lookup: CDR1 SGHRS, CDR2 YFSETQ. Trimming took 6 bases from V and 2 from J; bases not matched to a gene: 4. The CDR3 has 13 residues. Whole-study findings and limits: Patients showed naive, central memory and Treg TCRB repertoires that appeared more similar than those of healthy donors. Any PCR bias toward short templates would affect both groups alike.

The J gene is TRBJ2-7, the V gene TRBV5-1; 8 bases align to TRBD1. The material sequenced was naive CD4+ T cells from blood. This clonotype originated in a young man in good health. CDR3 protein: CASNQGAAYEQYF. The CDR3 DNA sequence: TGCGCCAGCAACCAGGGGGCGGCCTACGAGCAGTACTTC.